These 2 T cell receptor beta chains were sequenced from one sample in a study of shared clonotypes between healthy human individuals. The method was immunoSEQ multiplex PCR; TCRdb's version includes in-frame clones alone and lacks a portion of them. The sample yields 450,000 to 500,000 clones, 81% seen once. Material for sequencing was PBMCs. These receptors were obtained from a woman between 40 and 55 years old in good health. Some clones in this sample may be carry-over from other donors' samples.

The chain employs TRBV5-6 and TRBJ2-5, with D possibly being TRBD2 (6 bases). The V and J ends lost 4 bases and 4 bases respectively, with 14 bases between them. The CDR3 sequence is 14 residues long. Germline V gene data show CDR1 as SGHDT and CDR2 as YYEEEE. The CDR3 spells CASSTPRAGETQYF. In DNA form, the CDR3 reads TGTGCCAGCAGCACCCCTCGAGCGGGAGAGACCCAGTACTTC.

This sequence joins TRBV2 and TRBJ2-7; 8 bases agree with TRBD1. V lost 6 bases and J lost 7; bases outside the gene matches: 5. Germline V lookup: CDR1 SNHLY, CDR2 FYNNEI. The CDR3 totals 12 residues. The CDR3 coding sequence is TGTGCCAGCAGCCGGACAGGGCGTGAGCAGTACTTC. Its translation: CASSRTGREQYF.